This T cell receptor beta chain was captured in a study of cytomegalovirus exposure and HLA in healthy donors. Regarding the study as a whole: Donor immune exposure was known only as CMV serostatus. In a later analysis, V- and J-gene trimming of beta chains associated with a DCLRE1C missense variant, replicated independently.

Primers included in the PCR were 60 Vbeta and 13 Jbeta primers. Generated by immunoSEQ multiplex PCR, the TCRdb table keeps only in-frame clones and is missing some. Of some 140,000 clones listed, roughly 85% were seen once; the top ten hold around 7%. Comments on this clone: No antigen is known for it. The junction departs from germline at one end; a sequencing error may be responsible.

Sequencing input: PBMCs. This TCR came from a man aged 40-50 years in good health and CMV-seropositive.

The CDR3 DNA reads as TGTTCCAGCAGCTTCTTCGGCGGGCCTTCCTACAATGAGCAGTTCTTC. Residues: CSSSFFGGPSYNEQFF. The V gene is TRBV7-3, the J gene TRBJ2-1; TRBD2 is a possible D gene (5 bases). The CDR3 is 16 amino acids. Germline V gene sequence: CDR1 SGHTA, CDR2 FQGTGA. The complete variable domain, with remaining parts taken from reference TRBV7-3 and TRBJ2-1, reads GAGVSQTPSNKVTEKGKYVELRCDPISGHTALYWYRQSLGQGPEFLIYFQGTGAADDSGLPNDRFFAVRPEGSVSTLKIQRTERGDSAVYLCSSSFFGGPSYNEQFFGPGTRLTVL.